A single sample is the source of the 9 T cell receptor beta chains below, sequenced in a study of blood T cell repertoires in COVID-19. The protocol was immunoSEQ multiplex PCR, while the TCRdb copy is restricted to in-frame clones and leaves out a portion. The sample has under 400,000 clones; over 75% are singletons. The sequenced sample was PBMCs or T cells enriched from blood (not recorded which). These receptors were taken from a man aged 40-49 years in a cohort exposed to, infected with or recovered from COVID-19 (not recorded which).

This clone occurred once. The chain has TRBV9 and TRBJ2-1, with TRBD2 as a possible D gene (5 bases). V was clipped by 5 bases and J by 0 bases, with 6 bases between them. The CDR3 contains 13 residues. Germline loops: CDR1 SGDLS, CDR2 YYNGEE. CDR3 in DNA: TGTGCCAGCAGTGGGAGCTCCTACAATGAGCAGTTCTTC. Protein product: CASSGSSYNEQFF.

This clone was picked up a small number of times. The chain couples TRBV5-1 to TRBJ1-1, with 10 bases that match TRBD1. The germline CDR1 and CDR2 sequences are SGHRS and YFSETQ. The CDR3 length is 15 residues. Losses at the gene ends were 3 bases for V and 3 bases for J; bases not matched to a gene: 5. The CDR3 nucleotides read TGCGCCAGCAGCTGGACAGGGGGAAAGGACACTGAAGCTTTCTTT. Its protein product is CASSWTGGKDTEAFF.

This clone was seen only once. This chain connects TRBV27 to TRBJ2-1, with D possibly TRBD2 on 5 matching bases. The CDR3 spans 15 residues. CDR1 MNHEY and CDR2 SMNVEV come from the germline V gene (reference sequence). The germline V and J ends were trimmed by 6 bases and 4 bases, with 16 bases remaining between them. The CDR3 region has the DNA TGTGCCAGCAGAATCGGGGAGCTGCTTTACAATGAGCAGTTCTTC. This sequence encodes CASRIGELLYNEQFF.

CDR3 in amino acids: CASGRQGFNEQYF. The CDR3 DNA is TGCGCCAGCGGGAGACAGGGATTCAACGAGCAGTACTTC. This chain connects TRBV23-1 to TRBJ2-7; 7 bases fit TRBD1. TRBV23-1 is reported as an ORF; its role is uncertain. CDR3 length equals 13 residues. Trimming removed 8 bases from V and 5 bases from J; junction bases left unmatched: 9.

This CDR3 reads CASSLGLAGSITDTQYF. CDR3 coding DNA: TGTGCCAGCAGCTTGGGACTAGCGGGATCCATCACAGATACGCAGTATTTT. This chain connects TRBV11-3 to TRBJ2-3, with 13 bases aligning to TRBD2. Germline CDR1 is SGHNT and CDR2 is YENEEA. CDR3 length: 17 amino acids. The V segment lost 3 bases and the J segment 2 bases; nucleotides outside the gene matches: 5.

The V call is TRBV7-3, the J call TRBJ2-1; D unresolved. Germline-derived CDR1 and CDR2 are SGHTA and FQGTGA. This CDR3 contains 16 residues. Trimming cost V 5 bases and J 2 bases, with 16 bases left between them. The CDR3: CASSEYPTPPYNEQFF. CDR3 DNA sequence: TGTGCCAGCAGCGAGTACCCAACTCCCCCCTACAATGAGCAGTTCTTC.

With regard to this clone: At the DNA level, this CDR3 is encoded by other sequences in the same sample as well. The J gene is TRBJ1-2, the V gene TRBV28; 10 bases are a match to TRBD1. The V gene's germline CDR1 is MDHEN and CDR2 SYDVKM. J was trimmed by 4 bases and V by 6 bases; bases with no gene match: 5. CDR3 size: 14 residues. In DNA, the CDR3 is TGTGCCAGCAGCCCGGGACAGGGGACCTATGGCTACACCTTC. Translating it yields CASSPGQGTYGYTF.

This clone was picked up a small number of times. Here the CDR3 reads CASSPTRGGPTNYGYTF. The CDR3, as DNA: TGTGCCAGTAGTCCCACGAGGGGGGGGCCAACTAACTATGGCTACACCTTC. This rearrangement joins TRBV19 to TRBJ1-2; possibly TRBD1 for D (6 bases). Germline CDR1 reads LNHDA; CDR2 reads SQIVND (reference sequence). The CDR3 is 17 amino acids. Trimming took off 5 bases at V and 0 bases at J, with 19 bases between the two ends.

V gene TRBV27 combines with J gene TRBJ2-1; weak D call: TRBD2 (5 bases). The CDR3 has 13 residues. Germline V gene lookup returns CDR1 MNHEY and CDR2 SMNVEV (reference sequence). Trimming cost V 6 bases and J 10 bases, with 16 bases left between them. In DNA form, the CDR3 reads TGTGCCAGCAGCCATAGTTACAGCGGAGAGCAGTTCTTC. It codes for CASSHSYSGEQFF.